This TCR beta chain originates from a study of CD8 T cells in ankylosing spondylitis (dated by TCRdb to 2016 to 2017). As for the study more broadly: T cell receptor beta repertoires were profiled in healthy donors and ankylosing spondylitis patients so that disease-linked TCR variants could be found. The whole study cohort included some 100 healthy donors and some 27 ankylosing spondylitis patients. Peripheral blood was sampled, and synovial fluid was also collected from ankylosing spondylitis patients. The research as a whole found: The disease-linked clones showed a CD8+ phenotype and occurred at relatively low frequencies in peripheral blood. According to the report, matched synovial fluid samples from ankylosing spondylitis patients were significantly enriched for the disease-linked clones. Some of the motif variants had been reported before in the synovial fluid and blood of reactive arthritis patients, a finding that suggests common disease-initiation mechanisms. A TCR beta motif made up of several highly homologous amino acid variants appeared to be characteristic of blood from ankylosing spondylitis patients.

This clonotype was observed at least ten times. The antigen it recognizes is unknown. Nothing much larger sits one base from this clone, and base qualities are not available. Data came from an Illumina HiSeq 2500. TCR beta libraries were prepared by quantitative 5'-RACE with molecular barcodes. The original methods were these. A new computational method, built on a probabilistic model of VDJ rearrangement, was used to identify disease-linked TCR variants. The public reads were quality trimmed at Q25 with fastp and then assembled into clones with MiXCR by TCRdb, keeping productive beta chains. Rows matching on CDR3 protein sequence are summarized as one entry with the most common DNA and genes. The authors' filters were not applied to this entry. Counted in this sample were roughly 240,000 distinct CDR3 sequences; approximately 8% of them appeared once. The biggest ten clones account for roughly 4.9% of the sample.

The CDR3 contains 16 residues, cysteine and phenylalanine counted. Of all the DNA, just the CDR3 is kept, 48 bases in frame from base 1. V is reduced by 1 base and J by 1 base, leaving a spacing of 10 bases between them. CDR1 and CDR2 (SGHAT, FQNNGV) derive from the germline V gene. This TCR was recovered from a female donor with ankylosing spondylitis or in good health (not recorded which). The chain is made from TRBV11-2 and TRBJ2-2, with an unclear D gene assignment. Sequenced material: blood, either unsorted or a sorted T cell fraction (not recorded which). The CDR3 is CASSLGRWGNTGELFF. The sequenced DNA: TGTGCCAGCAGCTTAGGTCGGTGGGGGAACACCGGGGAGCTGTTTTTT.